A selection of T cell receptor beta chains follows, all from one sample in a study of blood T cell repertoires in COVID-19. Assay used: immunoSEQ multiplex PCR; TCRdb lists only in-frame clones, some missing. The sample yields tens of thousands of clones, 86% seen once. The sequenced sample consisted of peripheral blood. These receptors were obtained from a woman of 80 years or more with acute or convalescent COVID-19. Each CDR3 is given with its conserved first and last residue. A D gene is named only where the DNA matches it firmly. The size field is filled for only some rows; it gives once, few, many or a size class.

cdr3_nt: TGCGCCAGCAGCCAAGATGACTTCCCCGGGATCCTCACAGATACGCAGTATTTT; cdr3_aa: CASSQDDFPGILTDTQYF; v_call: TRBV4-1; clone_size: NA; j_call: TRBJ2-3; d_call: NA
cdr3_nt: TGTGCCAGCAGCTACACCTTAGCGGGGGGGAGGTTGGTGGATACGCAGTATTTT; cdr3_aa: CASSYTLAGGRLVDTQYF; v_call: TRBV11-2; clone_size: NA; j_call: TRBJ2-3; d_call: TRBD2
cdr3_nt: TGTGCCAGCAGTTTGTGGGGGGGCAGGGGTGACTCACCCCTCCACTTT; cdr3_aa: CASSLWGGRGDSPLHF; v_call: TRBV27; clone_size: NA; j_call: TRBJ1-6; d_call: NA
cdr3_nt: TGTGCCAGCAGTTACTCGGGGCAGGCCTCGGAAAAACTGTTTTTT; cdr3_aa: CASSYSGQASEKLFF; v_call: TRBV6-5; clone_size: NA; j_call: TRBJ1-4; d_call: NA
cdr3_nt: TGTGCCGGCAGAGGTGGCGGTACTGACACAGATACGCAGTATTTT; cdr3_aa: CAGRGGGTDTDTQYF; v_call: TRBV10-3; clone_size: NA; j_call: TRBJ2-3; d_call: NA
cdr3_nt: TGTGCCAGTAGCCAAGGACTAGCGGGGTTCACCGGGGAGCTGTTTTTT; cdr3_aa: CASSQGLAGFTGELFF; v_call: TRBV19; clone_size: NA; j_call: TRBJ2-2; d_call: TRBD2
cdr3_nt: TGCGCCAGCAGCCAAGGACTTCGGGGCACCGGGGAGCTGTTTTTT; cdr3_aa: CASSQGLRGTGELFF; v_call: TRBV4-1; clone_size: NA; j_call: TRBJ2-2; d_call: NA
cdr3_nt: TGTGCCAGTGCATCGGGAAGCGGTTTTAATGAAAAACTGTTTTTT; cdr3_aa: CASASGSGFNEKLFF; v_call: TRBV19; clone_size: NA; j_call: TRBJ1-4; d_call: NA
cdr3_nt: TGTGCCAGCAGTTTGAGAACTAGTCAGTACTTC; cdr3_aa: CASSLRTSQYF; v_call: TRBV12-3/TRBV12-4; clone_size: NA; j_call: TRBJ2-7; d_call: NA
cdr3_nt: TGCGCCAGCAGTGACCGGGACAGGGGGCGCGGGCAGTACTTC; cdr3_aa: CASSDRDRGRGQYF; v_call: TRBV5-1; clone_size: NA; j_call: TRBJ2-7; d_call: TRBD1
cdr3_nt: TGTGCCATCAGTGGCGCCCTACAGGGGGCCACGGGAGGCTACACCTTC; cdr3_aa: CAISGALQGATGGYTF; v_call: TRBV10-3; clone_size: NA; j_call: TRBJ1-2; d_call: TRBD1
cdr3_nt: TGTGCCAGCAGTAACGCTTTGACAGCTGGAAACACTGAAGCTTTCTTT; cdr3_aa: CASSNALTAGNTEAFF; v_call: TRBV6-6; clone_size: NA; j_call: TRBJ1-1; d_call: NA
cdr3_nt: TGTGCCAGCAGTTACTCGGGCCAGGGCTACGAGCAGTACTTC; cdr3_aa: CASSYSGQGYEQYF; v_call: TRBV6-5; clone_size: NA; j_call: TRBJ2-7; d_call: NA
cdr3_nt: TGCGCCAGCAGCTTAGGGACTAGCCGGACCGGGACCCAGTACTTC; cdr3_aa: CASSLGTSRTGTQYF; v_call: TRBV5-1; clone_size: NA; j_call: TRBJ2-5; d_call: TRBD2
cdr3_nt: TGTGCCACCAGTGCGGGTAGCAATCAGCCCCAGCATTTT; cdr3_aa: CATSAGSNQPQHF; v_call: TRBV24-1; clone_size: NA; j_call: TRBJ1-5; d_call: NA
cdr3_nt: TGCGCCAGCAGCTTGGGGCAGGGGGCGAAGGAGCAGTACTTC; cdr3_aa: CASSLGQGAKEQYF; v_call: TRBV5-1; clone_size: NA; j_call: TRBJ2-7; d_call: TRBD1
cdr3_nt: TGTGCCAGCTCACCAGAAAAAGGGGGCGGTGGCTACACCTTC; cdr3_aa: CASSPEKGGGGYTF; v_call: TRBV18; clone_size: few; j_call: TRBJ1-2; d_call: TRBD1